This TCR beta chain was retrieved from a study of CD8+ T cells in alopecia areata. General observations from the study: It was lesional scalp, especially alopecia totalis/universalis, that showed higher clonality than normal scalp. Although TCR sharing was seen in mice, sharing across patients was less clear, possibly for HLA-related reasons.

The authors extracted RNA and reverse transcribed it into cDNA as the sequencing template. The repertoire was sequenced with immunoSEQ multiplex PCR; TCRdb's copy has only in-frame clones and lacks some. The table includes 100,000 to 150,000 clones, around 45% detected once. The V end was cut by 6 bases, the J end by 4 bases, with 12 bases between. The germline V gene encodes CDR1 SQVTM and CDR2 ANQGSEA. The CDR3 loop spans 12 amino acids. This clone was seen more than once but under ten times. Its antigen is not known. This receptor was taken from a human donor with alopecia areata. The V call is TRBV29-1, the J call TRBJ1-2; the D gene is possibly TRBD1 (6 bases). Sample: NKG2D-low CD8+ T cells sorted from blood. CDR3 sequence reads: CSVGDTRYGYTF. CDR3 nucleotides: TGCAGCGTCGGGGACACCCGCTATGGCTACACCTTC.